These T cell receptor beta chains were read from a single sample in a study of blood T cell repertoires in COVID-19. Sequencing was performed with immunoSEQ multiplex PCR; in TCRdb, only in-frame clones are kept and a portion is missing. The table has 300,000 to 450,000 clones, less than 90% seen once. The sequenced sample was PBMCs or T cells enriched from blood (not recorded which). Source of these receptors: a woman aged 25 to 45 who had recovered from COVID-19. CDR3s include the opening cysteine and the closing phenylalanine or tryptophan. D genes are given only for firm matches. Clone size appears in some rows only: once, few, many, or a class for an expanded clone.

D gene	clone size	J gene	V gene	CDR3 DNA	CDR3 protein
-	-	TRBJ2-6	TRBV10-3	TGTGCCACCGAGAAGGACAGTAGCTCTGGGGCCAACGTCCTGACTTTC	CATEKDSSSGANVLTF
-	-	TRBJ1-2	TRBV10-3	TGTGCCATCAGCCCGACAGGCGCCGGCTACACCTTC	CAISPTGAGYTF
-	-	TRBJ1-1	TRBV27	TGTGCCAGCAGTTTCAGTGTTCAGAACACTGAAGCTTTCTTT	CASSFSVQNTEAFF
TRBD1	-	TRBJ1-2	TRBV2	TGTGCCAGCAGGGCGGGGGACAGGGCCTGGGGTTACTATGGCTACACCTTC	CASRAGDRAWGYYGYTF
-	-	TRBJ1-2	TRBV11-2	TGTGCCAGCAGCTTTTCGAGGGACTATGGCTACACCTTC	CASSFSRDYGYTF
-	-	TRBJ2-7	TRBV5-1	TGCGCCAGCAGCCCCCTTCATTCAGCGGACCCCTACGAGCAGTACTTC	CASSPLHSADPYEQYF
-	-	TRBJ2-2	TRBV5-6	TGTGCCAGCAGCTTGGACGAAGTCAGGGCCTATCCTCACACCGGGGAGCTGTTTTTT	CASSLDEVRAYPHTGELFF
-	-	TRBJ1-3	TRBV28	TGTGCCAGCAGTGCATTGCGGCGGGTCTCCGTGGTAAACACCATATATTTT	CASSALRRVSVVNTIYF
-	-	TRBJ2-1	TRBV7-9	TGTGCCAGCAGCTTAGGTTCCGGGAACATGGGGGCTAATGAGCAGTTCTTC	CASSLGSGNMGANEQFF
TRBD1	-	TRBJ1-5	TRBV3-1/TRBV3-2	TGTGCCAGCAGCCAAGCAGGGGGCCTCAATCAGCCCCAGCATTTT	CASSQAGGLNQPQHF
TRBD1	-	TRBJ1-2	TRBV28	TGTGCCAGCAGTATACGACAGGGAGGCTATGGCTACACCTTC	CASSIRQGGYGYTF
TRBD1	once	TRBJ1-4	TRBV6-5	TGTGCCAGCAGCCCGGGACAGATTAATGAAAAACTGTTTTTT	CASSPGQINEKLFF
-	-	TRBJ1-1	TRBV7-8	TGTGCCAGCAGCCGGACCACAGGGTTTACTGAAGCTTTCTTT	CASSRTTGFTEAFF
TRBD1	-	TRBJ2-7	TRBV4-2	TGTGCCAGCAGCCAAGATAGGGGACAGGGGCTCGAGGAGCAGTACTTC	CASSQDRGQGLEEQYF
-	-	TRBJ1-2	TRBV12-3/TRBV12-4	TGTGCCAGCAGTTTCGGGCAGGGCAATGGCTACACCTTC	CASSFGQGNGYTF
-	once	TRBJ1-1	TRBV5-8	TGTGCCAGCAGCTTTTCCTACAGGGATGAAGCTTTCTTT	CASSFSYRDEAFF
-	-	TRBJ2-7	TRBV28	TGTGCCAGCAGTTTAATCCGGGACACGGGGGGAGGCGAGCAGTACTTC	CASSLIRDTGGGEQYF
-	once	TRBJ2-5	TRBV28	TGTGCCAGCAGTTTCCCCGGCCAAGAGACCCAGTACTTC	CASSFPGQETQYF
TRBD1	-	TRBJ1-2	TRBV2	TGTGCCAGCGCCGGGGGGACAGGAAGTAACTATGGCTACACCTTC	CASAGGTGSNYGYTF
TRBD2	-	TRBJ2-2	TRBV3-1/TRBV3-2	TGTGCCAGCAGCCAAGTTTTGGCGGGGGGATTTTTGACCGGGGAGCTGTTTTTT	CASSQVLAGGFLTGELFF
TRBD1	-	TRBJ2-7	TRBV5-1	TGCGCCAGCAGACCCGGGACAGCCTCCTACGAGCAGTACTTC	CASRPGTASYEQYF
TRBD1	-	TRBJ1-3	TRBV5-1	TGCGCCAGCAGCTTGGCCGGACAGGGGGACGCCGTTCCTGGAAACACCATATATTTT	CASSLAGQGDAVPGNTIYF
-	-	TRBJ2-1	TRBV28	TGTGCCAGCAGTCCCACCTTGGACTCACTAGGAAACAATGAGCAGTTCTTC	CASSPTLDSLGNNEQFF
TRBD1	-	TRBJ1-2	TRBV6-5	TGTGCCAGCAGTTACGTGGACAGGGGCTATGGCTACACCTTC	CASSYVDRGYGYTF
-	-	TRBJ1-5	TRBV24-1	TGTGCCACCTTCGTGGAGGTGTTAGGGGGTCAGCCCCAGCATTTT	CATFVEVLGGQPQHF
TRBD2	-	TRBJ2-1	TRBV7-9	TGTGCCAGCAGCTTAAGTAGCGGGGGGTTCCATGAGCAGTTCTTC	CASSLSSGGFHEQFF
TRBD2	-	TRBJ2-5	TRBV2	TGTGCCAGCAGTGAAATAGGTCGGGGGGGGCCTCGAGAGACCCAGTACTTC	CASSEIGRGGPRETQYF
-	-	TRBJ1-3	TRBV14	TGTGCCAGCAGCCAAGAGTTAGGACGAGGGCATGGAAACACCATATATTTT	CASSQELGRGHGNTIYF
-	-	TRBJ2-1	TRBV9	TGTGCCAGCACCCTGACAGGAGAGAACCGGTACAATGAGCAGTTCTTC	CASTLTGENRYNEQFF
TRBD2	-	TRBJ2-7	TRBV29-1	TGCAGCGATATAGCGGGCGGGAATACCTACGAGCAGTACTTC	CSDIAGGNTYEQYF
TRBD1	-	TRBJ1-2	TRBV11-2	TGTGCCAGCAGGCGGACAGGCGACAACTATGGCTACACCTTC	CASRRTGDNYGYTF
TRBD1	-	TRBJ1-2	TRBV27	TGTGCCAGCAGTTGGACCGGGACAGGGGGCGGTAAGGATGGCTACACCTTC	CASSWTGTGGGKDGYTF
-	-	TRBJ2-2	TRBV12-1	TGTGCCAGCAGCTTTGCGGGGGACAGGGGAACCGGGGAGCTGTTTTTT	CASSFAGDRGTGELFF
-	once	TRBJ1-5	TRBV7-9	TGTGCCAGCAGCTTGACCGGACAGTTTAGCAATCAGCCCCAGCATTTT	CASSLTGQFSNQPQHF
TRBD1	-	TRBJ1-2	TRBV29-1	TGCAGCGTTGAGACAGGGGATAACTATGGCTACACCTTC	CSVETGDNYGYTF
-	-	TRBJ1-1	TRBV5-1	TGCGCCAGCAGCCGTCGGGAGGGGAACACTGAAGCTTTCTTT	CASSRREGNTEAFF
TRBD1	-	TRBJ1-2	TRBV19	TGTGCCAGTAGGTCCGGGACAGGTGATGGCTACACCTTC	CASRSGTGDGYTF
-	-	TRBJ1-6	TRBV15	TGTGCCACCAGCAAAGGGGGGGGACGGGATTCACCCCTCCACTTT	CATSKGGGRDSPLHF
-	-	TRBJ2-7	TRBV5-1	TGCGCCAGCAGCCTAGGGGGGACAGTTGGGGAGCAGTACTTC	CASSLGGTVGEQYF
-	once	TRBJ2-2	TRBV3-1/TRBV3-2	TGTGCCAGCAGCCCTAGGGGAACCGGGGAGCTGTTTTTT	CASSPRGTGELFF
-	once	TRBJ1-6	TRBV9	TGTGCCAGCAGCACCCGGAGCCTTGGGTGGGATTCACCCCTCCACTTT	CASSTRSLGWDSPLHF
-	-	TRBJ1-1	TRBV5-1	TGCGCCAGCAGCTTGCATGGGAGAGGGACTGAAGCTTTCTTT	CASSLHGRGTEAFF
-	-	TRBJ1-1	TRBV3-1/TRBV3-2	TGTGCCAGCAGCCAAGATAGGGGCGAAGCTTTCTTT	CASSQDRGEAFF
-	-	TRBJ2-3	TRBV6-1	TGTGCCAGCAGTGAAGGTCGAGCAGGATTTATTAGCACAGATACGCAGTATTTT	CASSEGRAGFISTDTQYF
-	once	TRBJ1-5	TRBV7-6	TGTGCCAGCAGCTTAGCGGGAGATACCCCCCAGCATTTT	CASSLAGDTPQHF
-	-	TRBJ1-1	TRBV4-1	TGCGCCAGCAGCCCCCGATCGACAGGGAACACTGAAGCTTTCTTT	CASSPRSTGNTEAFF
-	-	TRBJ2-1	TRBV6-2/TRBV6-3	TGTGCCAGCAGTTACTTGTATGGGACAAAATTAACCAATGAGCAGTTCTTC	CASSYLYGTKLTNEQFF
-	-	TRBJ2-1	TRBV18	TGTGCCAGCTCAGCATCTAGAGACAATGAGCAGTTCTTC	CASSASRDNEQFF
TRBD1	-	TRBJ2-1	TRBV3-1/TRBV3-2	TGTGCCAGCAGCCAAGATCGGGGGACAGGGTACAATGAGCAGTTCTTC	CASSQDRGTGYNEQFF
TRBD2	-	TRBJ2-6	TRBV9	TGTGCCAGCAGGGGCGGGAGTGGGGCCAACGTCCTGACTTTC	CASRGGSGANVLTF
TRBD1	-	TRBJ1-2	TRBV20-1	TGCAGTGCTAGTTTAAAACAGGGGGCGGCAGATGGCTACACCTTC	CSASLKQGAADGYTF
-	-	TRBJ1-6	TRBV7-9	TGTGCCAGCAGCCTAACCCCCTCGGGGGATTCACCCCTCCACTTT	CASSLTPSGDSPLHF
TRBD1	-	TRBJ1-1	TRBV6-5	TGTGCCAGCAGCCAACGGACAGGAACTACTGAAGCTTTCTTT	CASSQRTGTTEAFF
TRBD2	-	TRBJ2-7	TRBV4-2	TGTGCCAGCAGCCCTGCGACCGGGACTAGCGGGGGTTACGAGCAGTACTTC	CASSPATGTSGGYEQYF